The present T cell receptor (beta chain) was sequenced within a study of T cell responses to AZD1222 COVID-19 vaccine (dated by TCRdb to the early 2020s). With respect to the entire study: AZD1222 recipients with second doses at about 4 weeks or about 12 weeks were pooled, because spike-specific TCR depth and breadth did not differ between schedules. Trial participants were enrolled by age into 18-55, 56-69 and 70-plus year subgroups, with around 150, 28 and 57 TCR-sequenced participants respectively. A total of about 230 trial participants underwent TCR sequencing, of whom nearly 210 received two doses of AZD1222 and some 26 received two doses of the MenACWY control vaccine. General study outcomes and caveats: After two AZD1222 doses, spike-specific TCR breadth and depth were significantly higher than at day 0 and than in MenACWY recipients. Because no day 14 peak-response samples were available, repertoires were characterized only after the peak T cell response. The whole spike protein was spanned by vaccine-associated CD4 TCRs, and dominant responses were seen in regions 160-218 and 743-854. Conclusions about previously exposed vaccinees are limited, since just 5 to 7 AZD1222 recipients were seropositive for SARS-CoV-2 at baseline. Epitopes outside the regions mutated in the B.1.351 and B.1.1.7 variants were reportedly recognized by nearly half of the unique spike-specific TCRs. Participants were mostly white British and included more females than males, and it was suggested by the authors that clonal diversity may have been underestimated. The 56-69-year group was small, and its depth increase did not reach significance, likely because of low power.

In the paper's terms, the time point label means: baseline before first vaccination. Vaccinee samples were obtained from the UK trials COV001 and COV002, which included a single-blind randomized controlled phase 2/3 trial of AZD1222 (ChAdOx1 nCoV-19) in healthy adults. For TCRbeta chain sequencing, PBMC samples were collected from trial participants at day 0 and at day 28 after the second dose. The CDR3 regions of human TCRbeta chains were analyzed by immunosequencing. In the original analysis: Repertoire TCRs were checked for matches against a reference library of SARS-CoV-2-specific TCRs that had been generated using the MIRA antigen-specificity platform. Breadth was defined as the fraction of unique TCRs that were SARS-CoV-2-associated, and depth was defined as the fraction of total T cells that were SARS-CoV-2-associated. Using the MIRA data, each spike-specific TCR was assigned both to the spike region to which the TCR was reactive and to a CD4 or CD8 class. Log10-transformed breadth and depth values were compared by one-way ANOVA with Sidak's multiple comparisons tests. TCRdb limited this immuneACCESS table to in-frame rearrangements with V and J called. A share of clones is missing; checked studies link under half to unresolved V genes, and the rest is unexplained. For V, J and clone size, that table is used; D and trimming come from the DNA. The sample table holds approximately 100,000 clones, of which around nine tenths were seen once. Approximately 3.7% of the sample is taken by the ten largest.

Clipping removes 6 bases from V and 7 bases from J, with 12 as the unmatched junction base count. Looking up the germline V gene (reference sequence) yields CDR1 LNHDA and CDR2 SQIVND. From cysteine to phenylalanine, the CDR3 is 15 amino acids long. Here the CDR3 DNA is all that survives: 45 bases in frame from base 1. Of note for this clone: Its antigen is not yet known. Base qualities are not recorded, but no much larger clone differs from it by a single base.

This TCR was recovered from an adult in good health. The sample here was peripheral blood, taken on day 0 of AZD1222 vaccination. The chain was built from TRBV19 and TRBJ2-1; TRBD1 agrees with 7 junctional bases. DNA sequence: TGTGCCAGTAGGACTACAGGGGTATCCGCAAATGAGCAGTTCTTC. The resulting protein is CASRTTGVSANEQFF.